The 27 T cell receptor beta chains presented below share a single source sample, sequenced in a study of spatial heterogeneity in lung cancer. These receptors have no identified antigens. Time point specified: sample taken at primary tumor resection. TCRdb fed the 5' RACE reads into MiXCR, producing one record per CDR3 protein. The sample shows roughly 9,800 distinct CDR3 sequences, 45% to 65% of them seen only once. The study's findings and limits: Counts of expanded intratumoral alpha and beta TCRs tracked tumor mutation counts.

The sample here was lung tumor tissue, taken at surgery. The origin of the receptors is a female donor with early-stage non-small cell lung cancer.

As for this clonotype: As an off-target read in a library built for alpha chains, this beta chain has a frequency of little significance. CDR3 loop: CASSLFGTGDGEPQHF. The CDR3 nucleotides are TGTGCCAGCAGTTTATTTGGGACAGGGGACGGGGAGCCCCAGCATTTT. The chain carries TRBV28 and TRBJ1-5, with 10 nucleotides matching TRBD1. Trimming cost V 1 base and J 8 bases; bases outside gene matches: 8. This CDR3 region has 16 residues. Germline CDR1 reads MDHEN; CDR2 reads SYDVKM.

Worth noting for this clonotype: A library prepared for alpha chains yielded this beta chain as an off-target read; its size is of little meaning. The chain employs TRBV30 and TRBJ2-3, with D uncertain. Germline CDR1 reads GTSNPN; CDR2 reads SVGIG (reference sequence). This CDR3 is 10 amino acids long. The V end was cut by 5 bases, the J end by 6 bases, with 6 bases between. The DNA for the CDR3 is TGTGCCTGGGAAAAGGATACGCAGTATTTT. Its protein is CAWEKDTQYF.

As for this clonotype: In a library made to pick up alpha chains, this beta chain is a stray read with a size that means little. The rearrangement joins TRBV12-3 or TRBV12-4 to TRBJ2-6; no definite D call. The V and J ends lost 10 bases and 1 base respectively, with 11 bases between them. The CDR3 length is 14 residues. The CDR3 nucleotides are TGTGCCACACACGCGCGTTCTGGGGCCAACGTCCTGACTTTC. Protein: CATHARSGANVLTF.

This clonotype has a handful of counts. As an off-target read in a library built for alpha chains, this beta chain has a frequency of little significance. This chain uses TRBV5-1 with TRBJ1-2, with TRBD1 matching 7 bases. Germline V gene sequence: CDR1 SGHRS, CDR2 YFSETQ. The CDR3 length is 12 residues. V dropped 6 bases and J dropped 2; count of bases not matched to a gene: 1. In DNA, the CDR3 is TGCGCCAGCAAGGACAGGAACTATGGCTACACCTTC. Protein: CASKDRNYGYTF.

A word on this clonotype: Since the library was made to target alpha chains, this beta chain is a stray read and its abundance is not meaningful. The CDR3 loop is CASSLGDRGYEQYF. CDR3 nucleotides: TGTGCCAGCAGCTTGGGGGACAGGGGGTACGAGCAGTACTTC. The chain combines TRBV5-4 with TRBJ2-7; 11 positions agree with TRBD1. Germline CDR1 SGHNT, CDR2 YYREEE (reference sequence). V trimming: 0 bases; J trimming: 4 bases; junction bases outside the gene matches: 0. The CDR3 spans 14 residues.

In this sample, this clonotype turned up once. This beta chain is an unintended read in a library built for alpha chains; its size means little. The chain combines TRBV2 with TRBJ2-5; possible D gene TRBD1, 6 bases. Trimming cost V 4 bases and J 1 base, with 7 bases left between them. Germline loops: CDR1 SNHLY, CDR2 FYNNEI. This CDR3 has 13 residues. CDR3 DNA: TGTGCCAGCAGTGGACAGGTCCAAGAGACCCAGTACTTC. Its protein is CASSGQVQETQYF.

In the case of this clonotype: This beta chain represents an off-target read in a library built for alpha chains; its size is of limited meaning. The V and J genes are TRBV27 and TRBJ1-1; tentatively, D is TRBD1 (5 bases). CDR1 is MNHEY, CDR2 SMNVEV, per germline (reference sequence). CDR3 length: 13 residues. V was shortened by 4 bases and J by 5 bases, with 11 bases between the two germline ends. The CDR3 loop is CASSWGLRTEAFF. For the CDR3, the DNA is TGTGCCAGCAGTTGGGGGTTAAGGACTGAAGCTTTCTTT.

To note about this clonotype: This beta chain is an off-target read within a library intended for alpha chains, so its frequency means little. V gene TRBV3-1 combines with J gene TRBJ1-4; D might be TRBD1 (5 bases). V dropped 4 bases and J dropped 5 bases, with 11 bases sitting between them. CDR1 is LGHDT and CDR2 is YNNKEL in the germline V gene (reference sequence). There are 14 residues in the CDR3. Written as DNA, the CDR3 is TGTGCCAGCAGCCGATTAGGGGAGAATGAAAAACTGTTTTTT. Encoded protein: CASSRLGENEKLFF.

Concerning this clonotype: The library was designed around alpha chains, so this beta chain is a stray read whose abundance carries little weight. The J gene is TRBJ1-2, the V gene TRBV20-1, with 7 nucleotides matching TRBD1. The V gene end was trimmed by 0 bases and the J gene end by 5 bases; junction bases not matched to a gene: 6. The germline V gene encodes CDR1 DFQATT and CDR2 SNEGSKA (reference sequence). CDR3 length equals 14 residues. The CDR3 protein is CSAREPGGEYGYTF. Written as DNA, the CDR3 is TGCAGTGCTAGAGAGCCAGGGGGGGAATATGGCTACACCTTC.

Turning to this clonotype: For a library built for alpha chains, this beta chain is a stray read; little rests on its size. The rearrangement joins TRBV7-6 to TRBJ2-7; possible D gene TRBD1, 6 bases. The germline V and J ends were trimmed by 2 bases and 1 base, with 9 bases remaining between them. CDR3 length equals 14 residues. The germline gives CDR1 SGHVS, CDR2 FNYEAQ. This chain's CDR3 is CASSLRDTSYEQYF. The DNA of the CDR3 is TGTGCCAGCAGCTTACGGGACACTTCCTACGAGCAGTACTTC.

On this clonotype: Because the library targeted alpha chains, this beta chain is an off-target read whose size means little. The chain employs TRBV18 and TRBJ2-2, with a possible D match to TRBD1 (6 bases). Germline lookup yields CDR1 KGHSH and CDR2 LQKENI. Trimming removed 2 bases from V and 6 bases from J, with 10 bases in between. CDR3 length: 14 residues. CDR3 loop: CASSPSQGSGELFF. CDR3 in DNA: TGTGCCAGCTCACCAAGCCAGGGGTCCGGGGAGCTGTTTTTT.

A remark on this clonotype: In a library made to pick up alpha chains, this beta chain is a stray read with a size that means little. This rearrangement joins TRBV12-2 to TRBJ1-1. TRBV12-2 is a pseudogene segment. The CDR3 loop spans 13 amino acids. The CDR3 is CASRLATNTEAFF. CDR3 nucleotides: TGTGCAAGTCGCTTAGCTACGAACACTGAAGCTTTCTTT.

In the case of this clonotype: This beta chain turned up in a library designed for alpha chains; as an off-target read, its abundance says little. The V and J genes are TRBV11-2 and TRBJ2-2; 9 positions match TRBD2. CDR1 and CDR2 (germline): SGHAT, FQNNGV. The J segment lost 0 bases and the V segment lost 1 base, leaving 6 bases of the junction unmatched. The CDR3 is 18 residues long. CDR3 region: CASSLGPSGVTNTGELFF. CDR3 nucleotides: TGTGCCAGCAGCTTAGGCCCTAGCGGGGTAACGAACACCGGGGAGCTGTTTTTT.

Concerning this clonotype: Little can be read into the size of this beta chain, an off-target read in a library designed for alpha chains. This rearrangement joins TRBV20-1 to TRBJ2-7, with a possible D match to TRBD1 (6 bases). V lost 5 bases to trimming and J lost 6 bases, with 11 bases between them. This CDR3 has 11 residues. Per germline, CDR1 DFQATT and CDR2 SNEGSKA (reference sequence). Here the CDR3 DNA reads TGCAGTGCTCTACAGGGTTCCGAGCAGTACTTC. This encodes CSALQGSEQYF.

Details on this clonotype: This beta chain represents an off-target read in a library built for alpha chains; its size is of limited meaning. The V and J genes are TRBV4-2 and TRBJ1-2, with 10 nucleotides matching TRBD1. With V trimmed by 4 bases and J by 5 bases, 4 bases remained unmatched. The CDR3 sequence is 14 residues long. Germline CDR1 and CDR2: LGHNA and YNFKEQ. The CDR3 region is CASSPDRGWYGYTF. The CDR3, as DNA: TGTGCCAGCAGCCCGGACAGGGGGTGGTATGGCTACACCTTC.

For this clonotype: Since it is a stray read in a library aimed at alpha chains, this beta chain has a size that is not meaningful. The chain recombines TRBV6-2 or TRBV6-3 with TRBJ1-1; D may be TRBD1 (5 bases). Per germline, CDR1 MNHEY and CDR2 SVGEGT. V dropped 6 bases and J dropped 4 bases, with 12 bases sitting between them. This CDR3 is 13 amino acids long. CDR3 loop: CASRSQGFTEAFF. The CDR3 nucleotides are TGTGCCAGCAGGTCCCAGGGCTTCACTGAAGCTTTCTTT.

With regard to this clonotype: This beta chain was picked up by a library intended for alpha chains and is off target, so its count carries little meaning. The gene calls are TRBV18 and TRBJ1-2, with D possibly being TRBD1 (5 bases). V lost 3 bases, J lost 7 bases, and 15 bases lay in between. CDR3 length: 14 residues. Germline V gene data show CDR1 as KGHSH and CDR2 as LQKENI. The CDR3, as DNA: TGTGCCAGCTCACCCGGTCGTCAGGGAGTTGGCTACACCTTC. Protein: CASSPGRQGVGYTF.

Details on this clonotype: Within a library made for alpha chains, this beta chain is off target, and its count is uninformative. This sequence joins TRBV7-6 and TRBJ1-3, with D unresolved. The CDR3 has 15 residues. V lost 1 base and J lost 0, with 7 bases in between. CDR1 and CDR2 from the germline V gene are SGHVS and FNYEAQ. The CDR3 coding sequence is TGTGCCAGCAGCTTAGGCGCAAACTCTGGAAACACCATATATTTT. This encodes CASSLGANSGNTIYF.

Regarding this clonotype: The size of this beta chain means little, since it is a stray read in a library made for alpha chains. V and J are TRBV7-8 and TRBJ2-7; 13 bases map to TRBD2. V lost 5 bases, J lost 4 bases, and 5 bases stayed unmatched. Germline CDR1 and CDR2: SGHVS and FQNEAQ. CDR3 length: 15 residues. In DNA, the CDR3 is TGTGCCAGCAGCACTACTAGCGGGGGGGCGTACGAGCAGTACTTC. Amino acids: CASSTTSGGAYEQYF.

A word on this clonotype: This beta chain slipped into a library made for alpha chains as a stray read, so its size is not meaningful. The V and J genes are TRBV30 and TRBJ1-2; D not certain. Trimming took off 8 bases at V and 3 bases at J, with 13 bases between the two ends. The germline V gene has CDR1 GTSNPN and CDR2 SVGIG (reference sequence). The CDR3 loop spans 12 amino acids. The CDR3 sequence: CAAGGLHYGYTF. As DNA, the CDR3 is TGTGCCGCGGGAGGGCTCCACTATGGCTACACCTTC.

On this clonotype itself: This beta chain represents an off-target read in a library built for alpha chains; its size is of limited meaning. This chain joins TRBV29-1 and TRBJ2-1, with 8 bases that match TRBD1. Germline V gene data show CDR1 as SQVTM and CDR2 as ANQGSEA. CDR3 size: 13 residues. The CDR3: CSARRGPNNEQFF. CDR3 DNA sequence: TGCAGTGCCCGCAGGGGGCCGAACAATGAGCAGTTCTTC.

As regards this clonotype: With the library built for alpha chains, this beta chain is off target and its frequency is not meaningful. V and J are TRBV28 and TRBJ1-2; perhaps TRBD1 as D (6 bases). CDR3 length: 16 residues. Germline CDR1 is MDHEN and CDR2 is SYDVKM. Trimming removed 6 bases from V and 4 bases from J, with 21 bases in between. This CDR3 reads CASSFAEGGHFYGYTF. CDR3 DNA sequence: TGTGCCAGCAGCTTCGCGGAGGGGGGGCATTTCTATGGCTACACCTTC.

This clonotype was counted a few times. Since the library was made to target alpha chains, this beta chain is a stray read and its abundance is not meaningful. This CDR3 reads CASSYSNPGQRGNTIYF. DNA for the CDR3: TGTGCCAGCAGTTACTCGAATCCGGGCCAGCGGGGAAACACCATATATTTT. V usage is TRBV6-6 and J usage is TRBJ1-3, with D hard to call. The CDR3 length is 17 residues. The germline V gene has CDR1 MNHNY and CDR2 SVGAGI (reference sequence). Trimming removed 0 bases at V and 4 bases at J, with 16 bases between.

As concerns this clonotype: The library was designed around alpha chains, so this beta chain is a stray read whose abundance carries little weight. The chain has TRBV7-9 and TRBJ1-2; no clear D. Deletions cut 5 bases from V and 11 bases from J, with 6 bases between. Germline-derived CDR1 and CDR2 are SEHNR and FQNEAQ (reference sequence). The CDR3 has 9 residues. CDR3 DNA: TGTGCCAGCAGCCCTCCTTACACCTTC. Its protein product is CASSPPYTF. Variable domain in full (rest from reference TRBV7-9 and TRBJ1-2): DTGVSQNPRHKITKRGQNVTFRCDPISEHNRLYWYRQTLGQGPEFLTYFQNEAQLEKSRLLSDRFSAERPKGSFSTLEIQRTEQGDSAMYLCASSPPYTFGSGTRLTVV.

Comment on this clonotype: Since it is a stray read in a library aimed at alpha chains, this beta chain has a size that is not meaningful. The V gene is TRBV5-5, the J gene TRBJ1-2; D is perhaps TRBD1 (6 bases). The CDR3 extends over 13 amino acids. V was trimmed by 1 base and J by 8 bases, leaving 12 bases between them. Germline lookup yields CDR1 SGHKS and CDR2 YYEKEE (reference sequence). CDR3 in DNA: TGTGCCAGCAGCTTGCTACAGGGTGCAGGCTACACCTTC. Amino acid sequence: CASSLLQGAGYTF.

Regarding this clonotype: Because this beta chain is a stray read in a library intended to capture alpha chains, its abundance should not be given much weight. The chain has TRBV7-9 and TRBJ2-1, with D possibly TRBD1 on 5 matching bases. V lost 10 bases to trimming and J lost 0 bases, with 13 bases between them. The CDR3 totals 14 residues. Germline CDR1 and CDR2: SEHNR and FQNEAQ (reference sequence). CDR3 sequence: CATPTGSSYNEQFF. The CDR3 DNA is TGTGCCACCCCAACAGGTAGCTCCTACAATGAGCAGTTCTTC.

Concerning this clonotype itself: Since the library was made to target alpha chains, this beta chain is a stray read and its abundance is not meaningful. V and J are TRBV7-2 and TRBJ1-4; D unclear. The V gene lost 2 bases and the J gene lost 10 bases, with 8 bases spanning the gap. The germline V gene has CDR1 SGHTA and CDR2 FQGNSA. The CDR3 is 12 amino acids. CDR3 sequence: CASSLIPGKLFF. CDR3 DNA sequence: TGTGCCAGCAGCTTAATCCCCGGAAAACTGTTTTTT.